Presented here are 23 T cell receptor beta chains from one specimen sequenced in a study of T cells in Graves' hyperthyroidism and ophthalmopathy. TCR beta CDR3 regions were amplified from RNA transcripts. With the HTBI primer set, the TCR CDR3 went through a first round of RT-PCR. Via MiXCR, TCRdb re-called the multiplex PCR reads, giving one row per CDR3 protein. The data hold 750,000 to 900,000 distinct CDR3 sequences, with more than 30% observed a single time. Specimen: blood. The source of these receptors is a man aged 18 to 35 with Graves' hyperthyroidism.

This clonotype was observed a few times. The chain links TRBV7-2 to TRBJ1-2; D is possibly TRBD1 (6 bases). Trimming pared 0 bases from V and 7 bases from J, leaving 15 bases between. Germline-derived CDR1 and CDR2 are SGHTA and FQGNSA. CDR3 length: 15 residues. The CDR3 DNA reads TGTGCCAGCAGCTTAGCGATGCAGGGGACGACTGGCTACACCTTC. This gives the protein CASSLAMQGTTGYTF.

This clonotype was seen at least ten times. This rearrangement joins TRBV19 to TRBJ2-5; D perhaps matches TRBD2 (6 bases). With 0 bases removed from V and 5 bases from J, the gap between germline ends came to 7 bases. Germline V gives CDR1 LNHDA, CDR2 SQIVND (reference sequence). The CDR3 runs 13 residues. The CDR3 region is CASSIDGGETQYF. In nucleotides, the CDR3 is TGTGCCAGTAGTATAGATGGAGGGGAGACCCAGTACTTC.

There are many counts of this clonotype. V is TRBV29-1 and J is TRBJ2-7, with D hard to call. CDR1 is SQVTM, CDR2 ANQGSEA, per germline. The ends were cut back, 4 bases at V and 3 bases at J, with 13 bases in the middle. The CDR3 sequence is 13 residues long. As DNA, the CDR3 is TGCAGCGTTGGGACCGGGTCGCTCTACGAGCAGTACTTC. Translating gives CSVGTGSLYEQYF.

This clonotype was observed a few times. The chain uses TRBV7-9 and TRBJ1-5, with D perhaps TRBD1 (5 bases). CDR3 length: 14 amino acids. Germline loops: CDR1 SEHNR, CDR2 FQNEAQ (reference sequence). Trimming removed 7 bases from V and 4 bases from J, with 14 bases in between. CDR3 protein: CASTLAGGNQPQHF. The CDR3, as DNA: TGTGCCAGCACCCTCGCGGGGGGAAATCAGCCCCAGCATTTT.

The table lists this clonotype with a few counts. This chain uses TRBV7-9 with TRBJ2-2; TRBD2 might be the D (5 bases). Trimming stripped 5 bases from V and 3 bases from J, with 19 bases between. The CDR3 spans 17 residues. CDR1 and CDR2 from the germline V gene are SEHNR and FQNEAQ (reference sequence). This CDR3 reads CASSRELSGGDTGELFF. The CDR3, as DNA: TGTGCCAGCAGCCGCGAACTAAGCGGAGGAGACACCGGGGAGCTGTTTTTT.

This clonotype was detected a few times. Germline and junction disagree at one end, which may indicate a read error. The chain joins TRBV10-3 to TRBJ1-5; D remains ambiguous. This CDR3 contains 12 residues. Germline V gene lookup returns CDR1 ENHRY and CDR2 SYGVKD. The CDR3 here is CASSVIISPQHF. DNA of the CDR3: TGTGCCAGCAGTGTTATAATCAGCCCCCAGCATTTT.

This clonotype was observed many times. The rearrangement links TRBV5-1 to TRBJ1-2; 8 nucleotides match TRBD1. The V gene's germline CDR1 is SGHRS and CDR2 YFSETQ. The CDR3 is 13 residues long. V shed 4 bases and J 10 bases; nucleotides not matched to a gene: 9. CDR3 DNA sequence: TGCGCCAGCAGCGCTGACAGGGGCGGTGACTACACCTTC. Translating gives CASSADRGGDYTF.

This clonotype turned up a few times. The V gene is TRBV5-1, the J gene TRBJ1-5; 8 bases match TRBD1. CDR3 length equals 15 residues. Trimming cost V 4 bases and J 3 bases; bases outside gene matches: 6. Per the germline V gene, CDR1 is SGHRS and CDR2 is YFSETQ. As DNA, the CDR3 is TGCGCCAGCAGCCCCGGGACAGGTGCCAATCAGCCCCAGCATTTT. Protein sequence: CASSPGTGANQPQHF.

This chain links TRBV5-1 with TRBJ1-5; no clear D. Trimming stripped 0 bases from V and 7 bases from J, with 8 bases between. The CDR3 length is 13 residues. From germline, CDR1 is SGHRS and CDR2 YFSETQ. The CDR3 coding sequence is TGCGCCAGCAGCTTGGGGGGTATACAGCCCCAGCATTTT. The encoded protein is CASSLGGIQPQHF.

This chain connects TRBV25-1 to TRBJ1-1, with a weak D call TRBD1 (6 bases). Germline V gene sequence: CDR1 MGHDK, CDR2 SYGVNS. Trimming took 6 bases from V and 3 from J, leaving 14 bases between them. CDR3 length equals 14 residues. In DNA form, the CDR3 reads TGTGCCAGCAGAAGGGGGGGAGGGTACACTGAAGCTTTCTTT. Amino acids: CASRRGGGYTEAFF.

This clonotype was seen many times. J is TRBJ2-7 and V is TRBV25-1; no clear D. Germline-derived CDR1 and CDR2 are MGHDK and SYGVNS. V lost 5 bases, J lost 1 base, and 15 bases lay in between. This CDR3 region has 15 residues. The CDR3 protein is CASSPWAFPSYEQYF. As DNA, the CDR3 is TGTGCCAGCAGTCCTTGGGCCTTCCCTTCCTACGAGCAGTACTTC.

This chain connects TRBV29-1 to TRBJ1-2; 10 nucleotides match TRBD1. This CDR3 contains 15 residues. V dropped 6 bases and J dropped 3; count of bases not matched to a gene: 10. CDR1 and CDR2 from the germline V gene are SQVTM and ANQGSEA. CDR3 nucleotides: TGCAGCGTGGGGACAGGGGAAGGTATCGACTATGGCTACACCTTC. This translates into CSVGTGEGIDYGYTF. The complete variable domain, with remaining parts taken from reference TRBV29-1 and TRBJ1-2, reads SAVISQKPSRDICQRGTSLTIQCQVDSQVTMMFWYRQQPGQSLTLIATANQGSEATYESGFVIDKFPISRPNLTFSTLTVSNMSPEDSSIYLCSVGTGEGIDYGYTFGSGTRLTVV.

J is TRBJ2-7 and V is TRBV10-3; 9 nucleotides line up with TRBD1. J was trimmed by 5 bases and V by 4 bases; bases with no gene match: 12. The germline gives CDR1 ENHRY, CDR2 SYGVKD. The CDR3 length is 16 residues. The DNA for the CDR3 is TGTGCCATCAGTGCTGGGGGGGGGACAGGGAAAAACGAGCAGTACTTC. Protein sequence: CAISAGGGTGKNEQYF.

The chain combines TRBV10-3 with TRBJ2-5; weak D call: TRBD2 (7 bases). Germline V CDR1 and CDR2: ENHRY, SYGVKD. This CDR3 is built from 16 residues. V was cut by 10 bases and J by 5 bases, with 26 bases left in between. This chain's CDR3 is CASAGASGREGETQYF. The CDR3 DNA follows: TGTGCCAGCGCGGGGGCTAGCGGACGCGAAGGGGAGACCCAGTACTTC.

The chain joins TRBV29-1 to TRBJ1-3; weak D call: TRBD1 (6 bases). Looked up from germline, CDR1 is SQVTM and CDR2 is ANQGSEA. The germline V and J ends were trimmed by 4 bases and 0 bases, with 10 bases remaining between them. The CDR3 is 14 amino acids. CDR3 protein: CSVATGLSGNTIYF. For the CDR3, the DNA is TGCAGCGTTGCAACAGGGCTCTCTGGAAACACCATATATTTT.

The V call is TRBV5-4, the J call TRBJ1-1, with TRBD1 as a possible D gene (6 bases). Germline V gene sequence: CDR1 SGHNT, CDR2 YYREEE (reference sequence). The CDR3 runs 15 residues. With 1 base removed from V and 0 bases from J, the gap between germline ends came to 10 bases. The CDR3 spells CASSLTGTMNTEAFF. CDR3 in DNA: TGTGCCAGCAGCTTGACAGGGACCATGAACACTGAAGCTTTCTTT.

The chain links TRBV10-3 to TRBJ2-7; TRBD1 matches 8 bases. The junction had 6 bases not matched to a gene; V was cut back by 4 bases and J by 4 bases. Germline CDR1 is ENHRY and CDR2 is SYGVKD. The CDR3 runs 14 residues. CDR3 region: CAISGQGTDYEQYF. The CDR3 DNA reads TGTGCCATCAGTGGACAGGGGACGGATTACGAGCAGTACTTC.

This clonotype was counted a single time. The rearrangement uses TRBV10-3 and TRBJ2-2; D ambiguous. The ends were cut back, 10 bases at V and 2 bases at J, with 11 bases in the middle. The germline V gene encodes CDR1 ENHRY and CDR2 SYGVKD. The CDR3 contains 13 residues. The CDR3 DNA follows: TGTGCCAGCCAAAACCGTAACACCGGGGAGCTGTTTTTT. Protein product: CASQNRNTGELFF.

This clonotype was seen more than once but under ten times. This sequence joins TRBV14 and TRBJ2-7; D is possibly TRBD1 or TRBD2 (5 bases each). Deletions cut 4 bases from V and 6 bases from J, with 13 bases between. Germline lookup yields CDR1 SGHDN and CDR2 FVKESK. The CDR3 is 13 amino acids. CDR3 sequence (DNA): TGTGCCAGCAGCCTAGGGACGGCTACCGAGCAGTACTTC. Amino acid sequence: CASSLGTATEQYF.

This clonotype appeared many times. The CDR3 DNA follows: TGTGCCAGCAGCTCCGGACAGGGGACATCACCCCTCCACTTT. This encodes CASSSGQGTSPLHF. This rearrangement joins TRBV7-9 to TRBJ1-6; 9 bases match TRBD1. CDR1 and CDR2 (germline): SEHNR, FQNEAQ (reference sequence). CDR3 length: 14 residues. Trimming removed 4 bases from V and 10 bases from J; junction bases left unmatched: 5.

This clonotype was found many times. The CDR3 loop reads CASSARGGQPQHF. In DNA form, the CDR3 reads TGTGCCAGCAGTGCAAGGGGCGGTCAGCCCCAGCATTTT. V usage is TRBV14 and J usage is TRBJ1-5, with D maybe TRBD1 (5 bases). Looked up from germline, CDR1 is SGHDN and CDR2 is FVKESK. V lost 6 bases and J lost 6, with 12 bases in between. The CDR3 loop spans 13 amino acids. Filled out from reference TRBV14 and TRBJ1-5, the complete variable domain reads EAGVTQFPSHSVIEKGQTVTLRCDPISGHDNLYWYRRVMGKEIKFLLHFVKESKQDESGMPNNRFLAERTGGTYSTLKVQPAELEDSGVYFCASSARGGQPQHFGDGTRLSIL.

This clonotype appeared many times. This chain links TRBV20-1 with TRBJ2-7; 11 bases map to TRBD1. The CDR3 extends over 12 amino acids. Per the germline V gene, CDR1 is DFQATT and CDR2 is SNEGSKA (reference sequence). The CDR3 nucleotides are TGCGCTGTAGGACAGGGGGCGAGGGAGCAGTACTTC. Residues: CAVGQGAREQYF.

The CDR3 region is CASSPISLAGGRGGETQYF. The CDR3 coding sequence is TGTGCCAGCAGCCCGATAAGCCTAGCGGGGGGAAGGGGCGGGGAGACCCAGTACTTC. This chain uses TRBV7-2 with TRBJ2-5, with 11 bases aligning to TRBD2. The ends lost 5 bases at V and 5 bases at J; junction bases unmatched: 19. CDR1 is SGHTA, CDR2 FQGNSA, per germline. The CDR3 has 19 amino acids.